The 18 T cell receptor beta chains below all came from one sample that was sequenced in a study of blood T cell repertoires in COVID-19. Produced via immunoSEQ multiplex PCR; TCRdb's table is partial and in-frame only. The sample records more than 85,000 clones, roughly 84% being singletons. The sequencing sample was made of peripheral blood. The receptors originated from a human donor in a cohort sampled during active COVID-19.

The J gene is TRBJ1-4, the V gene TRBV5-1, with TRBD1 matching over 8 bases. Germline-derived CDR1 and CDR2 are SGHRS and YFSETQ. This CDR3 is 13 amino acids long. V lost 4 bases to trimming and J lost 6 bases; unmatched junction nucleotides: 2. The CDR3, as DNA: TGCGCCAGCAGCATGACAGGGGATGAAAAACTGTTTTTT. It is translated as CASSMTGDEKLFF.

This clone occurred many times. V is TRBV20-1 and J is TRBJ1-2, with TRBD1 matching over 8 bases. Looked up from germline, CDR1 is DFQATT and CDR2 is SNEGSKA (reference sequence). The CDR3 sequence is 12 residues long. V shed 3 bases, J shed 8 bases, and the junction held 5 bases outside the gene matches. The CDR3 loop reads CSASSTGEGYTF. CDR3 bases: TGCAGTGCTAGTTCGACAGGGGAGGGCTACACCTTC.

In its sample, this clone was seen once. V gene TRBV30 combines with J gene TRBJ1-4; D is uncertain. The germline V gene has CDR1 GTSNPN and CDR2 SVGIG (reference sequence). Trimming removed 2 bases from V and 8 bases from J, with 12 bases in between. CDR3 length: 13 residues. CDR3 coding DNA: TGTGCCTGGAGTTACCTGGGAGGGGAAAAACTGTTTTTT. Translating it yields CAWSYLGGEKLFF.

V is TRBV2 and J is TRBJ1-2; maybe TRBD1 (5 bases). The V end lost 1 base, the J end lost 4 bases, and 10 bases lay between the germline ends. Germline V gene data show CDR1 as SNHLY and CDR2 as FYNNEI. The CDR3 loop spans 14 amino acids. CDR3 sequence: CASSEGRAIYGYTF. The CDR3 DNA reads TGTGCCAGCAGTGAAGGCAGGGCCATCTATGGCTACACCTTC. The full variable domain, completed using reference TRBV2 and TRBJ1-2, is EPEVTQTPSHQVTQMGQEVILRCVPISNHLYFYWYRQILGQKVEFLVSFYNNEISEKSEIFDDQFSVERPDGSNFTLKIRSTKLEDSAMYFCASSEGRAIYGYTFGSGTRLTVV.

This chain joins TRBV11-1 and TRBJ2-7, with 7 bases identical to TRBD2. Germline-derived CDR1 and CDR2 are SGHAT and FQDESV (reference sequence). CDR3 length equals 14 residues. After removal of 4 bases from V and 1 base from J, the junction contained 4 bases not matched to a gene. The chain's CDR3 is CASSYPGLSYEQYF. For the CDR3, the DNA is TGTGCCAGCAGCTACCCGGGACTATCCTACGAGCAGTACTTC. The full variable domain, its missing parts supplied by reference TRBV11-1 and TRBJ2-7, is EAEVAQSPRYKITEKSQAVAFWCDPISGHATLYWYRQILGQGPELLVQFQDESVVDDSQLPKDRFSAERLKGVDSTLKIQPAELGDSAMYLCASSYPGLSYEQYFGPGTRLTVT.

The chain recombines TRBV7-2 with TRBJ2-2; TRBD2 agrees at 7 bases. Germline CDR1 reads SGHTA; CDR2 reads FQGNSA. The V segment lost 1 base and the J segment 4 bases; nucleotides outside the gene matches: 3. CDR3 length equals 15 residues. Here the CDR3 reads CASSLVGRGTGELFF. The CDR3 DNA reads TGTGCCAGCAGCTTAGTAGGGAGGGGCACCGGGGAGCTGTTTTTT.

The count of this clone is one. The chain is built from TRBV5-1 and TRBJ1-6, with a weak D call TRBD1 (5 bases). Germline assignment: CDR1 SGHRS and CDR2 YFSETQ. The CDR3 length is 14 residues. V shed 6 bases and J shed 7 bases, with 14 bases lying between them. CDR3 nucleotides: TGCGCCAGCACCCAGGGCGGCCCCAATTCACCCCTCCACTTT. This translates into CASTQGGPNSPLHF.

This clone was counted once. This chain uses TRBV12-3 or TRBV12-4 with TRBJ2-7; 10 bases align to TRBD1. This CDR3 has 13 residues. V was pared by 5 bases and J by 7 bases, with 5 bases of the junction left unmatched. CDR3 nucleotides: TGTGCCAGCAGTGCGGGACAGGGGAGGGAGCAGTACTTC. Residues: CASSAGQGREQYF.

The V and J genes are TRBV3-1 (or the pseudogene TRBV3-2) and TRBJ2-5, with 9 bases aligning to TRBD1. Germline V gene data show CDR1 as LGHDT and CDR2 as YNNKEL (reference sequence). The J segment lost 12 bases and the V segment lost 1 base, leaving 3 bases of the junction unmatched. The CDR3 totals 12 residues. CDR3 amino acids: CASSQVWDREYF. CDR3 nucleotides: TGTGCCAGCAGCCAAGTGTGGGACAGGGAGTACTTC.

The chain is built from TRBV6-5 and TRBJ1-2, with 7 bases identical to TRBD1. V shed 8 bases and J 8 bases; nucleotides not matched to a gene: 8. Germline V gives CDR1 MNHEY, CDR2 SVGAGI. The CDR3 contains 12 residues. CDR3 loop: CASRSGGGGYTF. As DNA, the CDR3 is TGTGCCAGCCGGTCAGGGGGAGGAGGCTACACCTTC.

This chain joins TRBV6-6 and TRBJ2-3, with D possibly TRBD2 on 5 matching bases. Germline V gene sequence: CDR1 MNHNY, CDR2 SVGAGI (reference sequence). V shed 9 bases and J shed 6 bases, with 19 bases lying between them. There are 14 residues in the CDR3. Here the CDR3 DNA reads TGTGCCAGTCTAAGGACTGTTAGAGGGGATACGCAGTATTTT. It encodes CASLRTVRGDTQYF.

This clone was seen a single time. The rearrangement joins TRBV7-6 to TRBJ1-5; unclear D gene. Germline V CDR1 and CDR2: SGHVS, FNYEAQ. The V gene lost 5 bases and the J gene lost 1 base, with 15 bases spanning the gap. The CDR3 contains 16 residues. This CDR3 reads CASSPSRAESNQPQHF. CDR3 in DNA: TGTGCCAGCAGCCCTTCGAGAGCCGAGAGCAATCAGCCCCAGCATTTT.

The chain links TRBV10-3 to TRBJ2-1; TRBD2 matches at 11 bases. The CDR3 loop spans 16 amino acids. The V and J ends lost 10 bases and 2 bases, in that order; junction bases with no gene match: 10. Germline lookup yields CDR1 ENHRY and CDR2 SYGVKD. The CDR3 DNA reads TGTGCCACTCGAACGGATAGCGGGAGGGCCTACAATGAGCAGTTCTTC. Encoded protein: CATRTDSGRAYNEQFF.

This chain joins TRBV6-1 and TRBJ1-2; D gene ambiguous. The CDR3 consists of 15 residues. Germline V CDR1 and CDR2: MNHNS, SASEGT. Trimming cost V 1 base and J 3 bases, with 12 bases left between them. The CDR3 nucleotides are TGTGCCAGCAGTGAAGGGCGGGGATACGACTATGGCTACACCTTC. The encoded protein is CASSEGRGYDYGYTF.

The chain combines TRBV19 with TRBJ2-1, with TRBD2 identical over 9 bases. J was trimmed by 6 bases and V by 6 bases; bases with no gene match: 6. Germline CDR1 and CDR2: LNHDA and SQIVND (reference sequence). The CDR3 length is 14 residues. The CDR3 here is CASSGGGRGNEQFF. In nucleotides, the CDR3 is TGTGCCAGTAGCGGGGGCGGGAGGGGCAATGAGCAGTTCTTC.

This clone has a single count. The chain couples TRBV28 to TRBJ1-1; no firm D call. Trimming cost V 4 bases and J 3 bases, with 12 bases left between them. Germline loops: CDR1 MDHEN, CDR2 SYDVKM. The CDR3 has 14 residues. The CDR3 coding sequence is TGTGCCAGCAGTTCTCATATACGGGACACTGAAGCTTTCTTT. It encodes CASSSHIRDTEAFF.

The genes are TRBV6-4 and TRBJ2-1, with TRBD2 matching 8 bases. After removal of 7 bases from V and 7 bases from J, the junction contained 9 bases not matched to a gene. The germline gives CDR1 MRHNA, CDR2 SNTAGT. CDR3 length: 14 amino acids. CDR3 DNA: TGTGCCAGCACCCCGACTAGCGCCTCGAATGAGCAGTTCTTC. This translates into CASTPTSASNEQFF.

The gene calls are TRBV5-6 and TRBJ2-2; no reliable D call. V lost 4 bases and J lost 5, with 9 bases in between. This CDR3 region has 13 residues. CDR1 and CDR2 (germline): SGHDT, YYEEEE. The CDR3 DNA is TGTGCCAGCAGCCCTTGGAGTACCGGGGAGCTGTTTTTT. Translating gives CASSPWSTGELFF.